What follows are 9 T cell receptor beta chains derived from one specimen sequenced in a study of T cell responses to AZD1222 COVID-19 vaccine. TCRdb's table, derived via immunoSEQ multiplex PCR, lists solely in-frame clones and lacks some. In the table there are about 150,000 clones, roughly 90% of which are singletons. Specimen: peripheral blood, collected 28 days after the second AZD1222 dose. Source of these receptors: an adult who received the AZD1222 COVID-19 vaccine.

The chain carries TRBV2 and TRBJ2-3; TRBD2 matches at 8 bases. This CDR3 comprises 16 residues. The germline gives CDR1 SNHLY, CDR2 FYNNEI. The ends lost 7 bases at V and 0 bases at J; junction bases unmatched: 9. CDR3 DNA: TGTGCCAGCATATCAGCCGGGACTAGAAGCACAGATACGCAGTATTTT. Translating gives CASISAGTRSTDTQYF.

The rearrangement links TRBV2 to TRBJ2-5; tentatively, D is TRBD1 or TRBD2 (5 bases each). Germline lookup yields CDR1 SNHLY and CDR2 FYNNEI. The V end was cut by 7 bases, the J end by 1 base, with 10 bases between. The CDR3 spans 13 residues. Here the CDR3 reads CASNRGSQETQYF. CDR3 sequence (DNA): TGTGCCAGCAACCGGGGCTCCCAAGAGACCCAGTACTTC.

The V gene is TRBV12-3 or TRBV12-4, the J gene TRBJ1-2; 8 bases match TRBD1. The CDR3 extends over 12 amino acids. V lost 6 bases to trimming and J lost 4 bases; unmatched junction nucleotides: 1. CDR3: CASRDRAYGYTF. CDR3 nucleotides: TGTGCCAGCAGGGACAGGGCCTATGGCTACACCTTC.

This clone was counted once. The V call is TRBV2, the J call TRBJ2-4; D not certain. Looked up from germline, CDR1 is SNHLY and CDR2 is FYNNEI. The germline V and J ends were trimmed by 7 bases and 0 bases, with 13 bases remaining between them. The CDR3 totals 15 residues. The CDR3 loop reads CASTPTWLAKNIQYF. As DNA, the CDR3 is TGTGCCAGCACCCCGACTTGGTTAGCCAAAAACATTCAGTACTTC.

This chain uses TRBV11-3 with TRBJ1-1; maybe TRBD1 (6 bases). Per germline, CDR1 SGHNT and CDR2 YENEEA. Trimming cost V 8 bases and J 5 bases, with 21 bases left between them. The CDR3 is 15 residues long. The chain's CDR3 is CASGVAGAFETEAFF. The CDR3 DNA reads TGTGCCAGCGGGGTGGCAGGGGCCTTTGAAACTGAAGCTTTCTTT. Drawing the rest from reference TRBV11-3 and TRBJ1-1, the complete variable domain is EAGVVQSPRYKIIEKKQPVAFWCNPISGHNTLYWYLQNLGQGPELLIRYENEEAVDDSQLPKDRFSAERLKGVDSTLKIQPAELGDSAVYLCASGVAGAFETEAFFGQGTRLTVV.

This clone was counted only a few times. This rearrangement joins TRBV14 to TRBJ2-7; D possibly uses TRBD1 or TRBD2 (5 bases each). Germline CDR1 and CDR2: SGHDN and FVKESK. The CDR3 consists of 15 residues. The V end was cut by 6 bases, the J end by 6 bases, with 21 bases between. The CDR3 here is CASSRKSPGTTEQYF. CDR3 bases: TGTGCCAGCAGTCGTAAGTCTCCCGGGACGACCGAGCAGTACTTC.

J is TRBJ1-5 and V is TRBV28, with 8 bases fitting TRBD1. CDR1 is MDHEN, CDR2 SYDVKM, per germline. The V gene end was trimmed by 7 bases and the J gene end by 5 bases; junction bases not matched to a gene: 19. The CDR3 has 18 amino acids. CDR3 sequence reads: CASTPLDRVSPVDQPQHF. CDR3 coding DNA: TGTGCCAGCACCCCGTTGGACAGGGTATCCCCTGTGGATCAGCCCCAGCATTTT.

This clone was observed once. The genes are TRBV5-4 and TRBJ1-2, with TRBD1 as a possible D gene (5 bases). This CDR3 contains 15 residues. The germline V gene has CDR1 SGHNT and CDR2 YYREEE (reference sequence). Between the trimmed V and J ends, which lost 7 bases and 3 bases, there was a span of 19 bases. In nucleotides, the CDR3 is TGTGCCAGCGTCTCGGCCAGGGAGGCAGACTATGGCTACACCTTC. This sequence encodes CASVSAREADYGYTF.

V gene TRBV29-1 combines with J gene TRBJ1-3; no reliable D call. V was trimmed by 6 bases and J by 0 bases, leaving 3 bases between them. Germline V gene lookup returns CDR1 SQVTM and CDR2 ANQGSEA. This CDR3 has 11 residues. The CDR3 nucleotides are TGCAGCGTAGACTCTGGAAACACCATATATTTT. Translation gives CSVDSGNTIYF.